Described below is a single T cell receptor beta chain sequence and its context. Its antigen is still unknown. The entry originates in a study of a mutant IDH1 vaccine in newly diagnosed glioma. Study summary: Vaccines began 4-6 weeks after radiotherapy alone, or with temozolomide cycles. Before enrollment, patients got radiotherapy alone, temozolomide alone, or mostly the combination. Study outcomes and limitations: Overall, approximately 93% of patients had vaccine-induced immune responses.

Some clones are missing from TCRdb's copy, which holds only in-frame ones; the method was immunoSEQ multiplex PCR. The profile shows around 120,000 clones, over 75% of them singletons. Time point here: week 11, during vaccination. Topical imiquimod was applied with each vaccine dose, which held 300 ug of mutant IDH1 20-mer peptide. Trimming pared 10 bases from V and 0 bases from J, leaving 8 bases between. In germline, CDR1 is SNHLY, CDR2 FYNNEI. There are 12 residues in the CDR3. V usage is TRBV2 and J usage is TRBJ2-3; possibly TRBD2 for D (5 bases). The sequence was collected from a man aged 40-49 years with glioma. The starting material was PBMCs, obtained from a glioma patient whose treatment included an IDH1 peptide vaccine. CDR3 region: CATTNSTDTQYF. The CDR3 nucleotides read TGTGCCACGACTAATAGCACAGATACGCAGTATTTT.